The 18 T cell receptor beta chains below come from one sample, sequenced in a study of cytomegalovirus exposure and HLA in healthy donors. A multiplex PCR was run with 60 Vbeta primers and 13 Jbeta primers. Clones were read by immunoSEQ multiplex PCR, and TCRdb kept only the in-frame ones, dropping some. The table has roughly 140,000 clones, less than 9.5% seen once. The sample taken for sequencing was PBMCs. All receptors come from a male donor in good health and CMV-seronegative.

This chain links TRBV7-2 with TRBJ2-1, with D possibly TRBD2 on 6 matching bases. Germline loops: CDR1 SGHTA, CDR2 FQGNSA. The CDR3 sequence is 14 residues long. V shed 5 bases and J shed 10 bases, with 18 bases lying between them. In nucleotides, the CDR3 is TGTGCCAGCAGCATCCCGGGAGTGATATGGGAGCAGTTCTTC. Translated, it gives CASSIPGVIWEQFF.

This clone was detected only a few times. The V gene is TRBV6-5, the J gene TRBJ2-3, with D possibly matching TRBD1 (6 bases). Germline V CDR1 and CDR2: MNHEY, SVGAGI. This CDR3 region has 15 residues. V was shortened by 6 bases and J by 3 bases, with 16 bases between the two germline ends. CDR3 protein: CASRITGLGTDTQYF. DNA of the CDR3: TGTGCCAGCAGGATTACAGGGTTGGGAACAGATACGCAGTATTTT.

The table lists this clone with a few counts. Other DNA sequences of this sample code for an identical CDR3. V and J are TRBV28 and TRBJ2-7, with 7 bases lining up with TRBD1. Germline loops: CDR1 MDHEN, CDR2 SYDVKM. The CDR3 sequence is 13 residues long. J lost 3 bases, V lost 5 bases, and 4 bases had no gene match. The CDR3 loop reads CASSQTGSYEQYF. The CDR3 DNA is TGTGCCAGCAGTCAGACAGGGAGCTACGAGCAGTACTTC.

This chain connects TRBV27 to TRBJ1-2; TRBD1 aligns across 10 bases. Trimming cost V 8 bases and J 4 bases; bases outside gene matches: 19. Germline V gene lookup returns CDR1 MNHEY and CDR2 SMNVEV (reference sequence). The CDR3 has 18 residues. The CDR3 protein is CASSTLGQGIGTSYGYTF. The CDR3 DNA is TGTGCCAGCTCAACTTTGGGACAGGGGATAGGGACTTCCTATGGCTACACCTTC.

The chain joins TRBV28 to TRBJ1-5, with 7 bases fitting TRBD1. The CDR3 loop spans 15 amino acids. V dropped 6 bases and J dropped 7; count of bases not matched to a gene: 12. Germline CDR1 is MDHEN and CDR2 is SYDVKM. The CDR3 DNA sequence: TGTGCCAGCAGCCAGGTAAAGGAGACAGGGCAGCCCCAGCATTTT. The encoded protein is CASSQVKETGQPQHF.

This clone was observed a handful of times. CDR3 DNA sequence: TGTGCCAGCAGTAAGCGGGCGGGAGTTGGCAATGAGCAGTTCTTC. Amino acid sequence: CASSKRAGVGNEQFF. The V call is TRBV2, the J call TRBJ2-1; 7 nucleotides agree with TRBD2. V gave up 5 bases and J gave up 6 bases; unmatched junction bases: 10. Germline V gene lookup returns CDR1 SNHLY and CDR2 FYNNEI. CDR3 length: 15 amino acids.

The rearrangement links TRBV29-1 to TRBJ1-5; D perhaps matches TRBD1 (5 bases). CDR1 is SQVTM, CDR2 ANQGSEA, per germline. The CDR3 has 14 amino acids. Trimming cost V 7 bases and J 2 bases, with 15 bases left between them. The CDR3 sequence: CSATAGSGNQPQHF. CDR3 in DNA: TGCAGCGCCACCGCAGGGTCCGGCAATCAGCCCCAGCATTTT. Using reference TRBV29-1 and TRBJ1-5 for the parts outside the CDR3, the full variable domain is SAVISQKPSRDICQRGTSLTIQCQVDSQVTMMFWYRQQPGQSLTLIATANQGSEATYESGFVIDKFPISRPNLTFSTLTVSNMSPEDSSIYLCSATAGSGNQPQHFGDGTRLSIL.

Only a few counts were recorded for this clone. The chain joins TRBV28 to TRBJ2-5, with TRBD1 as a possible D gene (5 bases). CDR3 length: 15 amino acids. Germline V CDR1 and CDR2: MDHEN, SYDVKM. With 5 bases removed from V and 4 bases from J, the gap between germline ends came to 17 bases. CDR3 DNA: TGTGCCAGCAGTACCCCCTTGGAAGGGGCAGAGACCCAGTACTTC. Its translation: CASSTPLEGAETQYF.

This sequence joins TRBV5-4 and TRBJ1-1; no clear D. There are 16 residues in the CDR3. Germline loops: CDR1 SGHNT, CDR2 YYREEE (reference sequence). Trimming pared 4 bases from V and 0 bases from J, leaving 16 bases between. CDR3 in amino acids: CASSPTEFPLNTEAFF. CDR3 nucleotides: TGTGCCAGCAGCCCTACAGAGTTCCCCCTGAACACTGAAGCTTTCTTT.

This rearrangement joins TRBV7-3 to TRBJ2-7; 8 positions agree with TRBD2. This CDR3 is 15 amino acids long. Trimming took 5 bases from V and 1 from J; bases not matched to a gene: 7. The germline V gene encodes CDR1 SGHTA and CDR2 FQGTGA. CDR3 coding DNA: TGTGCCAGCAGCCCACAAAGCGGGAGTTCCTACGAGCAGTACTTC. Translation: CASSPQSGSSYEQYF. Together with reference TRBV7-3 and TRBJ2-7, the CDR3 gives the full variable domain: GAGVSQTPSNKVTEKGKYVELRCDPISGHTALYWYRQSLGQGPEFLIYFQGTGAADDSGLPNDRFFAVRPEGSVSTLKIQRTERGDSAVYLCASSPQSGSSYEQYFGPGTRLTVT.

V and J are TRBV5-1 and TRBJ1-1; TRBD1 matches 8 bases. Looked up from germline, CDR1 is SGHRS and CDR2 is YFSETQ. CDR3 size: 13 residues. V shed 4 bases and J 7 bases; nucleotides not matched to a gene: 6. CDR3 region: CASSGRQGSEAFF. In nucleotides, the CDR3 is TGCGCCAGCAGCGGACGACAGGGGAGTGAAGCTTTCTTT.

V is TRBV27 and J is TRBJ2-3, with 13 nucleotides matching TRBD2. Germline CDR1 reads MNHEY; CDR2 reads SMNVEV (reference sequence). V trimming: 3 bases; J trimming: 2 bases; junction bases outside the gene matches: 2. The CDR3 loop spans 16 amino acids. The CDR3 DNA reads as TGTGCCAGCAGTTTCGGACTAGCGGGGGCCACAGATACGCAGTATTTT. This sequence encodes CASSFGLAGATDTQYF.

This clone was detected a few times. The chain has TRBV19 and TRBJ2-7; D is possibly TRBD2 (6 bases). The CDR3 extends over 13 amino acids. Trimming shortened V by 6 bases and J by 0 bases, and 9 bases separated the two germline ends. Germline CDR1 is LNHDA and CDR2 is SQIVND (reference sequence). CDR3 nucleotide sequence: TGTGCCAGTAGCCTGACTAGCTCCTACGAGCAGTACTTC. Translated: CASSLTSSYEQYF.

This clone was observed a few times. The rearrangement joins TRBV5-4 to TRBJ2-1; 10 bases are shared with TRBD2. Germline CDR1 reads SGHNT; CDR2 reads YYREEE (reference sequence). Trimming removed 6 bases from V and 0 bases from J; junction bases left unmatched: 3. The CDR3 has 15 amino acids. The CDR3 protein is CASTLAGGSYNEQFF. The CDR3 nucleotides are TGTGCCAGCACCTTAGCGGGAGGCTCCTACAATGAGCAGTTCTTC.

The chain recombines TRBV2 with TRBJ1-6; D is possibly TRBD1 (5 bases). The CDR3 contains 16 residues. Trimming removed 5 bases from V and 10 bases from J, with 21 bases in between. The germline gives CDR1 SNHLY, CDR2 FYNNEI. The CDR3 protein is CASSSDSLGLGSPLHF. In DNA, the CDR3 is TGTGCCAGCAGTTCAGACAGTTTGGGCTTGGGGTCACCCCTCCACTTT.

This chain uses TRBV28 with TRBJ1-1; no reliable D call. The CDR3 is 15 amino acids. Germline V CDR1 and CDR2: MDHEN, SYDVKM. The V gene lost 8 bases and the J gene lost 0 bases, with 16 bases spanning the gap. CDR3: CASCILRVLNTEAFF. DNA for the CDR3: TGTGCCAGCTGTATACTGCGAGTACTGAACACTGAAGCTTTCTTT. The full variable domain, its missing parts supplied by reference TRBV28 and TRBJ1-1, is DVKVTQSSRYLVKRTGEKVFLECVQDMDHENMFWYRQDPGLGLRLIYFSYDVKMKEKGDIPEGYSVSREKKERFSLILESASTNQTSMYLCASCILRVLNTEAFFGQGTRLTVV.

V and J are TRBV5-1 and TRBJ1-1, with D possibly matching TRBD1 (6 bases). Trimming took 5 bases from V and 0 from J, leaving 8 bases between them. Looked up from germline, CDR1 is SGHRS and CDR2 is YFSETQ. CDR3 length: 13 residues. The CDR3 DNA sequence: TGCGCCAGCAGATGGGACATGAACACTGAAGCTTTCTTT. It is translated as CASRWDMNTEAFF.

J is TRBJ1-5 and V is TRBV4-2; the D is unclear. CDR3 size: 12 residues. Trimming cost V 1 base and J 6 bases, with 4 bases left between them. The germline CDR1 and CDR2 sequences are LGHNA and YNFKEQ. The CDR3 DNA is TGTGCCAGCAGCCAAGGGAGTCAGCCCCAGCATTTT. Translated, it gives CASSQGSQPQHF.